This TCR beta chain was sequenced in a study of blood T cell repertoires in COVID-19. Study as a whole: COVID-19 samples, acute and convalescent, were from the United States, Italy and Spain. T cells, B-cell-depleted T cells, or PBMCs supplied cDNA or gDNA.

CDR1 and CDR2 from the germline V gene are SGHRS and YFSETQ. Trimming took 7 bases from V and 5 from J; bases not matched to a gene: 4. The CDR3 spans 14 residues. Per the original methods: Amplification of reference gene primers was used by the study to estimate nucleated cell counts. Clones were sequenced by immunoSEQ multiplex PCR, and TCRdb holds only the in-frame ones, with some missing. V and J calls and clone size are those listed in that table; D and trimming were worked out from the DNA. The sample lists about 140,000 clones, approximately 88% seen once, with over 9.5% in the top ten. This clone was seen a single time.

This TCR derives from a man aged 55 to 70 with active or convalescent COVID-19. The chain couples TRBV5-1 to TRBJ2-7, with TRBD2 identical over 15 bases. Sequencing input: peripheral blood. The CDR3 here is CASGLAGGSNEQYF. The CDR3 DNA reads TGCGCCAGCGGACTAGCGGGAGGGTCGAACGAGCAGTACTTC.